Presented here are 24 T cell receptor beta chains from one specimen sequenced in a study of blood T cell repertoires in COVID-19. The method was immunoSEQ multiplex PCR; TCRdb's version includes in-frame clones alone and lacks a portion of them. The profile shows 130,000 or so clones, around 90% of them singletons. Material for sequencing was peripheral blood. Source of these receptors: a man between 60 and 75 years old with active or convalescent COVID-19.

J is TRBJ2-7 and V is TRBV10-2, with TRBD2 matching 7 bases. This CDR3 has 17 residues. V was clipped by 2 bases and J by 3 bases; unmatched bases: 13. Per the germline V gene, CDR1 is WSHSY and CDR2 is SAAADI. This CDR3 is CASSEPQRRLADYEQYF. The CDR3 nucleotides read TGCGCCAGCAGTGAGCCCCAGCGTCGGCTAGCGGACTACGAGCAGTACTTC.

The J gene is TRBJ1-5, the V gene TRBV19; 9 nucleotides line up with TRBD1. This CDR3 has 13 residues. J was trimmed by 6 bases and V by 5 bases; bases with no gene match: 2. CDR1 is LNHDA and CDR2 is SQIVND in the germline V gene (reference sequence). The CDR3 DNA is TGTGCCAGTAGTCAGGGACAGGGTCAGCCCCAGCATTTT. Translated: CASSQGQGQPQHF. Combining the CDR3 with reference TRBV19 and TRBJ1-5 gives the whole variable domain DGGITQSPKYLFRKEGQNVTLSCEQNLNHDAMYWYRQDPGQGLRLIYYSQIVNDFQKGDIAEGYSVSREKKESFPLTVTSAQKNPTAFYLCASSQGQGQPQHFGDGTRLSIL.

CDR3 nucleotide sequence: TGTGCCAGCAGCTTAGGAGCCGGACAGGGCAATCAGCCCCAGCATTTT. Protein: CASSLGAGQGNQPQHF. This sequence joins TRBV7-9 and TRBJ1-5, with 7 bases lining up with TRBD1. V trimming: 1 base; J trimming: 2 bases; junction bases outside the gene matches: 5. CDR3 size: 16 residues. Germline CDR1 is SEHNR and CDR2 is FQNEAQ (reference sequence).

The gene calls are TRBV24-1 and TRBJ1-4; 10 bases match TRBD1. V lost 3 bases and J lost 7; bases outside the gene matches: 7. The CDR3 covers 16 residues. Germline CDR1 KGHDR, CDR2 SFDVKD. This CDR3 is CATSDPATGGGEKLFF. The CDR3 DNA reads TGTGCCACCAGTGATCCCGCGACAGGGGGCGGTGAAAAACTGTTTTTT.

The genes are TRBV12-3 or TRBV12-4 and TRBJ2-7; D is ambiguous. V shed 3 bases and J shed 5 bases, with 5 bases lying between them. This CDR3 spans 11 amino acids. The CDR3 sequence: CASSFVDEQYF. CDR3 nucleotide sequence: TGTGCCAGCAGTTTCGTAGACGAGCAGTACTTC.

The chain combines TRBV28 with TRBJ2-2; possibly TRBD1 for D (5 bases). Germline loops: CDR1 MDHEN, CDR2 SYDVKM. The CDR3 has 14 residues. V lost 6 bases to trimming and J lost 5 bases, with 13 bases between them. The CDR3 DNA reads as TGTGCCAGCAGCCGACAGCCCGTAACCGGGGAGCTGTTTTTT. This gives the protein CASSRQPVTGELFF.

In its sample, this clone was seen a few times. V usage is TRBV10-1 and J usage is TRBJ2-7, with 8 nucleotides matching TRBD2. The CDR3 is made up of 13 amino acids. Germline trimming cut 8 bases from V and 6 bases from J; bases unmatched to any gene: 9. Germline V CDR1 and CDR2: WNHNN, SYGVQD (reference sequence). The CDR3 nucleotides are TGCGCCAGCGGAGGACTAGCCCCCGGCGAGCAGTACTTC. The encoded protein is CASGGLAPGEQYF.

The CDR3 sequence: CASTPAGRYNEQFF. CDR3 DNA: TGTGCCAGTACCCCCGCGGGTCGCTACAATGAGCAGTTCTTC. The rearrangement joins TRBV19 to TRBJ2-1; perhaps TRBD2 as D (5 bases). There are 14 residues in the CDR3. V was trimmed by 7 bases and J by 3 bases, leaving 13 bases between them. Germline V gene sequence: CDR1 LNHDA, CDR2 SQIVND (reference sequence).

This clone has just one count. This chain links TRBV6-5 with TRBJ1-2; D is undetermined. The CDR3 covers 13 residues. The ends were cut back, 7 bases at V and 5 bases at J, with 14 bases in the middle. Germline CDR1 and CDR2: MNHEY and SVGAGI. The DNA of the CDR3 is TGTGCCAGCACCGACAACCGGCTTTATGGCTACACCTTC. Its translation is CASTDNRLYGYTF.

Concerning this clone itself: The junction and the germline gene differ at one end; a read error may be behind it. The V call is TRBV7-6, the J call TRBJ1-4, with a possible D match to TRBD1 (5 bases). Germline values: CDR1 SGHVS, CDR2 FNYEAQ. This CDR3 region has 16 residues. The CDR3 DNA sequence: TGTGCCAGCAGCCTAGCAGTCCGGGGACTAAATGAAAAACTGTTTTTT. Protein sequence: CASSLAVRGLNEKLFF.

The chain couples TRBV2 to TRBJ2-5, with 7 nucleotides matching TRBD2. The CDR3 has 14 residues. J gave up 3 bases and V 7 bases, and 8 bases lay outside the gene matches. The germline gives CDR1 SNHLY, CDR2 FYNNEI. The CDR3 DNA sequence: TGTGCCAGCAAATCGGGGGGATCTAAAGAGACCCAGTACTTC. Its translation is CASKSGGSKETQYF.

This clone was detected a few times. The chain uses TRBV30 and TRBJ1-2; no definite D call. CDR3 length: 12 amino acids. Germline V gene data show CDR1 as GTSNPN and CDR2 as SVGIG (reference sequence). The V and J ends lost 4 bases and 8 bases respectively, with 14 bases between them. This CDR3 is CAWTVGGRGYTF. The CDR3 bases are TGTGCCTGGACTGTAGGAGGCAGAGGCTACACCTTC.

J is TRBJ2-1 and V is TRBV6-4, with 14 bases aligning to TRBD2. The CDR3 sequence is 15 residues long. Germline trimming cut 6 bases from V and 6 bases from J; bases unmatched to any gene: 4. Germline V lookup: CDR1 MRHNA, CDR2 SNTAGT. The CDR3 loop reads CASSGGLAGVNEQFF. The CDR3 region has the DNA TGTGCCAGCAGCGGGGGACTAGCGGGAGTCAATGAGCAGTTCTTC.

This chain uses TRBV29-1 with TRBJ2-5; 9 bases fit TRBD1. J was trimmed by 2 bases and V by 6 bases; bases with no gene match: 7. Germline V gene sequence: CDR1 SQVTM, CDR2 ANQGSEA. CDR3 size: 14 residues. The CDR3 coding sequence is TGCAGCGTCCCGGACAGGGGATATCAAGAGACCCAGTACTTC. Its protein product is CSVPDRGYQETQYF.

The chain carries TRBV18 and TRBJ1-3, with TRBD1 identical over 8 bases. The CDR3 contains 16 residues. CDR1 and CDR2 from the germline V gene are KGHSH and LQKENI. J was trimmed by 0 bases and V by 5 bases; bases with no gene match: 6. The CDR3 DNA reads as TGTGCCAGCTCATTGGGACAGGTCGACTCTGGAAACACCATATATTTT. This encodes CASSLGQVDSGNTIYF.

The table lists this clone with a count of one. The chain links TRBV3-1 (or the pseudogene TRBV3-2) to TRBJ2-5; 8 bases fit TRBD2. Trimming at V came to 7 bases and at J to 4 bases, leaving 14 bases not matched to a gene. This CDR3 is built from 16 residues. CDR1 is LGHDT and CDR2 is YNNKEL in the germline V gene (reference sequence). CDR3 amino acids: CASTGGGLAYGETQYF. CDR3 sequence (DNA): TGTGCCAGCACGGGGGGAGGACTAGCCTATGGAGAGACCCAGTACTTC.

The chain links TRBV6-2 or TRBV6-3 to TRBJ2-2, with D hard to call. The CDR3 covers 13 residues. Germline V gene lookup returns CDR1 MNHEY and CDR2 SVGEGT. V was trimmed by 5 bases and J by 4 bases, leaving 8 bases between them. Here the CDR3 DNA reads TGTGCCAGCAGTCGTCAGTTCACCGGGGAGCTGTTTTTT. Residues: CASSRQFTGELFF.

This clone was detected a few times. The rearrangement links TRBV6-6 to TRBJ2-5, with 8 positions matching TRBD1. This CDR3 spans 14 amino acids. Germline loops: CDR1 MNHNY, CDR2 SVGAGI (reference sequence). The V gene end was trimmed by 2 bases and the J gene end by 3 bases; junction bases not matched to a gene: 2. CDR3 DNA sequence: TGTGCCAGCAGTTACAACAGGGGGGAAGAGACCCAGTACTTC. It is translated as CASSYNRGEETQYF.

The J gene is TRBJ2-3, the V gene TRBV24-1, with D possibly being TRBD2 (7 bases). This CDR3 spans 16 amino acids. The germline gives CDR1 KGHDR, CDR2 SFDVKD. Trimming took off 4 bases at V and 2 bases at J, with 15 bases between the two ends. DNA for the CDR3: TGTGCCACCAGTGAAGTTAAGGGGGGGTTCACAGATACGCAGTATTTT. Translated: CATSEVKGGFTDTQYF.

This clone has a single count. This chain joins TRBV7-3 and TRBJ2-7; 9 bases are shared with TRBD2. The germline CDR1 and CDR2 sequences are SGHTA and FQGTGA. V was pared by 5 bases and J by 3 bases, with 8 bases of the junction left unmatched. CDR3 length equals 15 residues. The CDR3 region is CASSPLGTSIYEQYF. CDR3 in DNA: TGTGCCAGCAGCCCCCTAGGGACTAGCATCTACGAGCAGTACTTC.

The count of this clone is one. V gene TRBV7-9 combines with J gene TRBJ2-2, with 13 bases matching TRBD2. J lost 6 bases, V lost 5 bases, and 18 bases had no gene match. This CDR3 comprises 20 residues. The germline gives CDR1 SEHNR, CDR2 FQNEAQ (reference sequence). CDR3 DNA: TGTGCCAGCAGCAATTCCCAAGGACTAGCGGGAGAAACCTCCTCCGGGGAGCTGTTTTTT. Encoded protein: CASSNSQGLAGETSSGELFF. Looking up the rest from reference TRBV7-9 and TRBJ2-2 gives the full variable domain: DTGVSQNPRHKITKRGQNVTFRCDPISEHNRLYWYRQTLGQGPEFLTYFQNEAQLEKSRLLSDRFSAERPKGSFSTLEIQRTEQGDSAMYLCASSNSQGLAGETSSGELFFGEGSRLTVL.

The CDR3: CASSHLAASGGTDTQYF. In nucleotides, the CDR3 is TGTGCCAGCAGCCACCTAGCTGCGAGTGGGGGCACAGATACGCAGTATTTT. The V and J genes are TRBV3-1 (or the pseudogene TRBV3-2) and TRBJ2-3, with D possibly TRBD2 on 5 matching bases. V lost 3 bases, J lost 1 base, and 17 bases lay in between. The CDR3 is 17 residues long. The germline V gene has CDR1 LGHDT and CDR2 YNNKEL (reference sequence).

The chain is built from TRBV28 and TRBJ1-2; 10 bases match TRBD1. Germline-derived CDR1 and CDR2 are MDHEN and SYDVKM. This CDR3 comprises 14 residues. V dropped 6 bases and J dropped 4; count of bases not matched to a gene: 5. Here the CDR3 DNA reads TGTGCCAGCAGCAAGACAGGGGGCGGCTATGGCTACACCTTC. As protein: CASSKTGGGYGYTF.

This chain connects TRBV28 to TRBJ1-2; 7 bases agree with TRBD1. This CDR3 comprises 15 residues. The junction had 11 bases not matched to a gene; V was cut back by 6 bases and J by 4 bases. The germline gives CDR1 MDHEN, CDR2 SYDVKM. CDR3 sequence reads: CASRGATGVRYGYTF. The CDR3 region has the DNA TGTGCCAGCAGGGGGGCTACAGGGGTTCGCTATGGCTACACCTTC.